This T cell receptor (beta chain) comes out of a study of blood T cell repertoires in COVID-19. Study-level information: COVID-19 samples from acute and convalescent phases originated in the United States, Italy and Spain. T cells, B-cell-depleted T cells, or PBMCs supplied cDNA or gDNA.

The germline CDR1 and CDR2 sequences are MNHEY and SMNVEV (reference sequence). Trimming took 1 base from V and 4 from J, leaving 9 bases between them. CDR3 size: 14 residues. In the authors' workflow: Researchers report that nucleated cell counts were estimated from reference gene primer amplification. Sequenced by immunoSEQ multiplex PCR; TCRdb stores in-frame clones only, minus some. The V and J calls and clone size were taken over from that table, and D and trimming were inferred from the DNA. The repertoire holds 28,000 or so clones, with roughly 90% as singletons. The chain is built from TRBV27 and TRBJ2-3; D not resolved. The receptor's source is a human donor with active COVID-19. The donor label of this sample is uncertain. Sequenced material: peripheral blood. In DNA, the CDR3 is TGTGCCAGCAGTTTATGGGCCCGCCCAGATACGCAGTATTTT. Its translation is CASSLWARPDTQYF.